Following are 27 T cell receptor beta chains from one sample sequenced in a study of blood T cell repertoires in COVID-19. Data came from immunoSEQ multiplex PCR; TCRdb stores just in-frame clones and leaves some out. The table shows some 200,000 clones, with about 93% occurring only once. The source material was peripheral blood. These receptors were taken from a man aged 45 to 65 with acute or convalescent COVID-19.

The chain is built from TRBV6-5 and TRBJ1-2; D unresolved. Germline V gives CDR1 MNHEY, CDR2 SVGAGI. This CDR3 comprises 14 residues. Trimming removed 6 bases from V and 3 bases from J, with 14 bases in between. Written as DNA, the CDR3 is TGTGCCAGCAGCCCCCTCGACTTCTACTATGGCTACACCTTC. Its protein is CASSPLDFYYGYTF.

This chain connects TRBV10-3 to TRBJ1-2; 7 bases map to TRBD1. With V trimmed by 5 bases and J by 3 bases, 3 bases remained unmatched. This CDR3 region has 13 residues. CDR1 is ENHRY and CDR2 is SYGVKD in the germline V gene. CDR3 DNA sequence: TGTGCCATCAGTCAAGGACAGGACTATGGCTACACCTTC. This encodes CAISQGQDYGYTF.

The V gene is TRBV6-5, the J gene TRBJ2-5; D might be TRBD1 (5 bases). Looked up from germline, CDR1 is MNHEY and CDR2 is SVGAGI. The CDR3 contains 14 residues. V was cut by 2 bases and J by 5 bases, with 12 bases left in between. The CDR3 bases are TGTGCCAGCAGTTACGGGTGGGGCGCGGAGACCCAGTACTTC. Translation: CASSYGWGAETQYF.

The J gene is TRBJ2-7, the V gene TRBV7-2; 10 bases fit TRBD2. The CDR3 loop spans 15 amino acids. V lost 1 base and J lost 4; bases outside the gene matches: 4. Germline CDR1 is SGHTA and CDR2 is FQGNSA. The CDR3 nucleotides read TGTGCCAGCAGCTTAGAGCTAGCGGGAGTATACGAGCAGTACTTC. Translated, it gives CASSLELAGVYEQYF. Filled out from reference TRBV7-2 and TRBJ2-7, the complete variable domain reads GAGVSQSPSNKVTEKGKDVELRCDPISGHTALYWYRQSLGQGLEFLIYFQGNSAPDKSGLPSDRFSAERTGGSVSTLTIQRTQQEDSAVYLCASSLELAGVYEQYFGPGTRLTVT.

J is TRBJ2-3 and V is TRBV2; 8 bases fit TRBD1. The CDR3 has 14 residues. V gave up 6 bases and J gave up 4 bases; unmatched junction bases: 6. The V gene's germline CDR1 is SNHLY and CDR2 FYNNEI. The CDR3 DNA reads as TGTGCCAGCAGACCGGGACAGGTCGCAGATACGCAGTATTTT. Translation gives CASRPGQVADTQYF.

This clone was seen a single time. The J gene is TRBJ2-7, the V gene TRBV27, with 11 bases matching TRBD2. The CDR3 spans 14 residues. The V gene's germline CDR1 is MNHEY and CDR2 SMNVEV (reference sequence). Trimming removed 5 bases from V and 6 bases from J; junction bases left unmatched: 6. The CDR3, as DNA: TGTGCCAGCAGTGCCGGGCTAGCGGGAGGCGAGCAGTACTTC. This gives the protein CASSAGLAGGEQYF.

The J gene is TRBJ2-5, the V gene TRBV9; a weak D match, TRBD2 (6 bases). CDR3 length: 16 amino acids. Trimming stripped 1 base from V and 1 base from J, with 14 bases between. Looked up from germline, CDR1 is SGDLS and CDR2 is YYNGEE. The CDR3 region is CASSVTYGTPQETQYF. The CDR3 DNA follows: TGTGCCAGCAGCGTAACATACGGGACTCCCCAAGAGACCCAGTACTTC.

The chain couples TRBV14 to TRBJ1-5; maybe TRBD1 (5 bases). V lost 0 bases and J lost 3, with 12 bases in between. Germline CDR1 reads SGHDN; CDR2 reads FVKESK. This CDR3 is 16 amino acids long. CDR3 protein: CASSQDLTTVNQPQHF. The CDR3 DNA sequence: TGTGCCAGCAGCCAAGATCTCACGACAGTCAATCAGCCCCAGCATTTT.

This sequence joins TRBV6-6 and TRBJ1-6, with TRBD1 identical over 9 bases. CDR3 size: 14 residues. The germline V gene encodes CDR1 MNHNY and CDR2 SVGAGI (reference sequence). The ends lost 5 bases at V and 6 bases at J; junction bases unmatched: 2. The CDR3 loop reads CASSRQGVNSPLHF. DNA of the CDR3: TGTGCCAGCAGTCGACAGGGGGTTAATTCACCCCTCCACTTT.

This clone was observed a few times. This sequence joins TRBV18 and TRBJ1-5, with D possibly matching TRBD1 (5 bases). Trimming took 3 bases from V and 5 from J, leaving 11 bases between them. Germline V gene data show CDR1 as KGHSH and CDR2 as LQKENI. The CDR3 has 14 amino acids. The CDR3 region is CASSPGGTYQPQHF. The DNA for the CDR3 is TGTGCCAGCTCACCGGGGGGGACGTATCAGCCCCAGCATTTT.

The rearrangement uses TRBV7-9 and TRBJ2-2; D perhaps matches TRBD1 (6 bases). The germline V gene encodes CDR1 SEHNR and CDR2 FQNEAQ (reference sequence). Trimming removed 5 bases at V and 5 bases at J, with 9 bases between. This CDR3 region has 13 residues. CDR3 DNA: TGTGCCAGCAGCGCGAGGGGGACCGGGGAGCTGTTTTTT. This encodes CASSARGTGELFF.

As DNA, the CDR3 is TGCGCCAGCAGGCACATTAGCTCCTCTTTGGAGACCCAGTACTTC. Protein product: CASRHISSSLETQYF. The chain joins TRBV5-1 to TRBJ2-5; D unresolved. Trimming stripped 5 bases from V and 5 bases from J, with 19 bases between. CDR1 and CDR2 from the germline V gene are SGHRS and YFSETQ. The CDR3 is 15 amino acids. Based on the CDR3 plus reference TRBV5-1 and TRBJ2-5, the full variable domain is KAGVTQTPRYLIKTRGQQVTLSCSPISGHRSVSWYQQTPGQGLQFLFEYFSETQRNKGNFPGRFSGRQFSNSRSEMNVSTLELGDSALYLCASRHISSSLETQYFGPGTRLLVL.

The chain joins TRBV5-1 to TRBJ2-7, with D maybe TRBD2 (6 bases). This CDR3 is 15 amino acids long. The V gene's germline CDR1 is SGHRS and CDR2 YFSETQ. V dropped 5 bases and J dropped 7 bases, with 22 bases sitting between them. CDR3 sequence: CASRVAGTLRTEQYV. The CDR3 coding sequence is TGCGCCAGCAGGGTGGCCGGGACTCTCAGGACTGAGCAGTACGTC.

This clone was detected a few times. The chain couples TRBV9 to TRBJ1-5; D remains ambiguous. The CDR3 has 13 residues. The V end lost 3 bases, the J end lost 4 bases, and 8 bases lay between the germline ends. Germline CDR1 SGDLS, CDR2 YYNGEE. The CDR3 is CASSGDWNQPQHF. The DNA for the CDR3 is TGTGCCAGCAGCGGAGACTGGAATCAGCCCCAGCATTTT.

This sequence joins TRBV27 and TRBJ2-1, with TRBD2 matching 10 bases. There are 14 residues in the CDR3. The V segment lost 7 bases and the J segment 7 bases; nucleotides outside the gene matches: 7. From germline, CDR1 is MNHEY and CDR2 SMNVEV (reference sequence). The CDR3 region has the DNA TGTGCCAGCACTCCTAGCGGGAGAGGTAATGAGCAGTTCTTC. Its protein product is CASTPSGRGNEQFF.

The sample holds one count of this clone. The rearrangement joins TRBV10-3 to TRBJ1-1; 9 bases are a match to TRBD1. Germline lookup yields CDR1 ENHRY and CDR2 SYGVKD. This CDR3 has 15 residues. V trimming: 6 bases; J trimming: 3 bases; junction bases outside the gene matches: 8. CDR3 DNA sequence: TGTGCCATCAGCCCGGGGACAGGGTTAGACACTGAAGCTTTCTTT. Protein sequence: CAISPGTGLDTEAFF.

The rearrangement uses TRBV5-6 and TRBJ1-6; perhaps TRBD1 as D (5 bases). This CDR3 spans 15 amino acids. Germline V lookup: CDR1 SGHDT, CDR2 YYEEEE. The germline V and J ends were trimmed by 7 bases and 8 bases, with 19 bases remaining between them. The CDR3 is CASSEAGFRDSPLHF. The DNA for the CDR3 is TGTGCCAGCTCCGAGGCAGGGTTCAGGGATTCACCCCTCCACTTT.

The rearrangement joins TRBV30 to TRBJ1-6; 7 bases are shared with TRBD1. V lost 2 bases, J lost 8 bases, and 18 bases stayed unmatched. The CDR3 sequence is 18 residues long. Germline V gives CDR1 GTSNPN, CDR2 SVGIG (reference sequence). CDR3 in amino acids: CAWSSGRLTGTDYSPLHF. CDR3 sequence (DNA): TGTGCCTGGAGTTCGGGAAGATTAACCGGGACAGATTATTCACCCCTCCACTTT. Using reference TRBV30 and TRBJ1-6 for the parts outside the CDR3, the full variable domain is SQTIHQWPATLVQPVGSPLSLECTVEGTSNPNLYWYRQAAGRGLQLLFYSVGIGQISSEVPQNLSASRPQDRQFILSSKKLLLSDSGFYLCAWSSGRLTGTDYSPLHFGNGTRLTVT.

V usage is TRBV4-3 and J usage is TRBJ2-1, with 9 bases aligning to TRBD2. V lost 4 bases to trimming and J lost 4 bases; unmatched junction nucleotides: 5. The CDR3 runs to 15 residues. The germline V gene encodes CDR1 LGHNA and CDR2 YSLEER. CDR3 coding DNA: TGCGCCAGCAGCCTTAGCGGGGGAAATTACAATGAGCAGTTCTTC. Amino acids: CASSLSGGNYNEQFF.

The chain has TRBV3-1 (or the pseudogene TRBV3-2) and TRBJ1-6; tentatively, D is TRBD1 (6 bases). The ends were cut back, 0 bases at V and 7 bases at J, with 13 bases in the middle. This CDR3 has 16 amino acids. Germline values: CDR1 LGHDT, CDR2 YNNKEL (reference sequence). In DNA form, the CDR3 reads TGTGCCAGCAGCCAAGATCGGAGACAGGCGAATTCACCCCTCCACTTT. It is translated as CASSQDRRQANSPLHF.

The genes are TRBV15 and TRBJ2-3; D perhaps matches TRBD2 (5 bases). The germline V gene encodes CDR1 LNHNV and CDR2 YYDKDF (reference sequence). The V end was cut by 8 bases, the J end by 2 bases, with 17 bases between. The CDR3 consists of 15 residues. The CDR3 here is CATSTASGATDTQYF. The CDR3 region has the DNA TGTGCCACCTCCACGGCGAGCGGAGCCACAGATACGCAGTATTTT. Drawing the rest from reference TRBV15 and TRBJ2-3, the complete variable domain is DAMVIQNPRYQVTQFGKPVTLSCSQTLNHNVMYWYQQKSSQAPKLLFHYYDKDFNNEADTPDNFQSRRPNTSFCFLDIRSPGLGDTAMYLCATSTASGATDTQYFGPGTRLTVL.

This sequence joins TRBV27 and TRBJ2-7; D remains ambiguous. The CDR3 has 14 amino acids. Germline CDR1 reads MNHEY; CDR2 reads SMNVEV (reference sequence). Trimming shortened V by 3 bases and J by 2 bases, and 11 bases separated the two germline ends. CDR3 nucleotides: TGTGCCAGCAGTTTTAATGCGGAGACCTACGAGCAGTACGTC. It yields the protein CASSFNAETYEQYV.

J is TRBJ1-1 and V is TRBV5-5; the match to TRBD1 covers 9 bases. The CDR3 contains 15 residues. CDR1 SGHKS and CDR2 YYEKEE come from the germline V gene (reference sequence). V lost 4 bases to trimming and J lost 8 bases; unmatched junction nucleotides: 12. In nucleotides, the CDR3 is TGTGCCAGCAGCCCACAGGGGGCCCCCCCTGGAGAAGCTTTCTTT. This codes for CASSPQGAPPGEAFF.

This chain connects TRBV25-1 to TRBJ1-4, with 7 bases aligning to TRBD1. The length of the CDR3 is 14 residues. J was trimmed by 12 bases and V by 6 bases; bases with no gene match: 13. The germline V gene encodes CDR1 MGHDK and CDR2 SYGVNS. In DNA, the CDR3 is TGTGCCAGCAGCCCGGGACGACGGGACAGACAACTGTTTTTT. Translation gives CASSPGRRDRQLFF.

This chain joins TRBV19 and TRBJ2-6, with TRBD1 matching over 8 bases. Trimming cost V 6 bases and J 0 bases; bases outside gene matches: 10. Germline CDR1 is LNHDA and CDR2 is SQIVND (reference sequence). This CDR3 has 18 residues. The CDR3 DNA sequence: TGTGCCAGTAGAGCAGGACAGGGAAGCCTCTCTGGGGCCAACGTCCTGACTTTC. Translation gives CASRAGQGSLSGANVLTF.

The chain recombines TRBV24-1 with TRBJ2-3; 7 positions agree with TRBD1. The germline CDR1 and CDR2 sequences are KGHDR and SFDVKD. The J segment lost 4 bases and the V segment lost 7 bases, leaving 4 bases of the junction unmatched. CDR3 length: 13 residues. CDR3 protein: CATSRTGPDTQYF. CDR3 in DNA: TGTGCCACCAGCCGGACAGGTCCAGATACGCAGTATTTT.

The V call is TRBV2, the J call TRBJ2-3, with 10 nucleotides matching TRBD2. The germline V gene has CDR1 SNHLY and CDR2 FYNNEI. Unmatched junction bases numbered 12, after V lost 8 bases and J lost 7 bases. The CDR3 is 15 amino acids. The CDR3 protein is CASGSSGSRVNTQYF. In DNA form, the CDR3 reads TGTGCCAGCGGCTCTAGCGGGAGCAGAGTAAATACGCAGTATTTT.